This T cell receptor beta chain was observed in a study of OX40 agonist ivuxolimab in advanced cancers. Across the whole study: The dose-escalation group included hepatocellular carcinoma, melanoma, renal cell carcinoma and head and neck cancer. Whole-study results and caveats: Among the lowest levels of clonal expansion were found in partial responders at 0.1-3.0 mg/kg. Compared with CD4+, CD8+ T cells on average had more expanded clones.

The table came from immunoSEQ multiplex PCR; TCRdb's copy has only in-frame clones and leaves some out. This table has roughly 9,300 clones, approximately 63% appearing once. Points on this clone: Its antigen is unidentified.

The CDR3 runs 16 residues. Germline CDR1 reads SGHVS; CDR2 reads FNYEAQ. The V gene end was trimmed by 0 bases and the J gene end by 8 bases; junction bases not matched to a gene: 5. Cycle 7 day 1, cycle 4 day 1, and baseline were the timepoints at which blood was sampled. The chain has TRBV7-6 and TRBJ2-2, with 11 bases matching TRBD2. Sample: CD4+ or CD8+ T cells sorted from blood, taken in a trial of the OX40 agonist ivuxolimab. This sequence originates from an adult with an advanced solid tumor such as melanoma, head and neck, liver or kidney cancer. The CDR3 region is CASSLAGTSGRGELFF. CDR3 DNA sequence: TGTGCCAGCAGCTTAGCAGGGACTAGCGGCAGGGGGGAGCTGTTTTTT.